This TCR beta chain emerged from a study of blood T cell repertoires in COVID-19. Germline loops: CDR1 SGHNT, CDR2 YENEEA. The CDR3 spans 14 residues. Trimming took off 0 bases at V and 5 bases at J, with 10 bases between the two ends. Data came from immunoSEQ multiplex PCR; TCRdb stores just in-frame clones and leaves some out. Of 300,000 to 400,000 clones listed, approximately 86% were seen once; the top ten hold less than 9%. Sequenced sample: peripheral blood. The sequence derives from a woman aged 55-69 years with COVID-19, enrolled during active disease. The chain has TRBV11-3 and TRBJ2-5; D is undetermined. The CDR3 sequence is CASSLDSSVETQYF. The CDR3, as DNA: TGTGCCAGCAGCTTAGATAGCTCCGTGGAGACCCAGTACTTC.